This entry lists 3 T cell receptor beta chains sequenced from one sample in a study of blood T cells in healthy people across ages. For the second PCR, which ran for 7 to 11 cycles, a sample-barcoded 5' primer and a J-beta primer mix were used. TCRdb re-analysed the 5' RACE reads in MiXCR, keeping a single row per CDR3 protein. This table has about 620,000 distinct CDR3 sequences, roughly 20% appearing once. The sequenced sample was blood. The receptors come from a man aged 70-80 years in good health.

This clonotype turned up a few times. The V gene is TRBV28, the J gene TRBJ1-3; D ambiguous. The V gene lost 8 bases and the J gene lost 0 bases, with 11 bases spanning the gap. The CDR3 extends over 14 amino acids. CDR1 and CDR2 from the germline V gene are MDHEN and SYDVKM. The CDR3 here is CASGIKLSGNTIYF. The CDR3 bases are TGTGCCAGCGGGATTAAGCTCTCTGGAAACACCATATATTTT.

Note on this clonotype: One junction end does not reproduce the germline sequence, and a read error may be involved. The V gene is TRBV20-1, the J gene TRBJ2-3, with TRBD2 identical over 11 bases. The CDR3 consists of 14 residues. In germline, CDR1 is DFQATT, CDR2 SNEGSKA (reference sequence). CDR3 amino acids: CSARATSGMDTQYF. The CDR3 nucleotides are TGCAGTGCCAGAGCGACTAGCGGGATGGATACGCAGTATTTT.

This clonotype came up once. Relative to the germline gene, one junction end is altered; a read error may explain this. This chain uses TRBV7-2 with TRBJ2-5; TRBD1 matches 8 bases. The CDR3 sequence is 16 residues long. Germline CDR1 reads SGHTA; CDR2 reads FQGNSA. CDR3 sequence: CASSLAWTGSQEPQYF. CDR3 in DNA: TGTGCCAGCAGCTTAGCATGGACAGGGAGCCAAGAGCCCCAGTACTTC.